The T cell receptor beta chain described here comes from a study of cytomegalovirus exposure and HLA in healthy donors. With regard to this clone: Its antigen is unidentified.

Overall study findings and caveats: The study put some 160 TCR beta chains on its list as cytomegalovirus-associated. Some public TCRs appeared in many individuals, while most sequences were rare.

Measured with immunoSEQ multiplex PCR; TCRdb has only the in-frame clones, and not every one. The sample includes 50,000 to 65,000 clones, roughly nine tenths of them seen just once. Per germline, CDR1 MDHEN and CDR2 SYDVKM. This CDR3 comprises 15 residues. V lost 7 bases to trimming and J lost 2 bases; unmatched junction nucleotides: 9. The sequence derives from a woman aged 18-29 years in good health and CMV-seropositive. Sequencing was done on a sample of PBMCs. The chain recombines TRBV28 with TRBJ2-5; 8 bases line up with TRBD1. The CDR3 bases are TGTGCCAGCATCCCGACAGGGGTTTTACAAGAGACCCAGTACTTC. It translates to CASIPTGVLQETQYF.